A selection of T cell receptor beta chains follows, all from one sample in a study of T-cell reconstitution after alpha-beta-depleted transplantation in children. TCRdb redid the calling of the PCR reads with MiXCR, one entry per CDR3 protein. This table holds 44,000 or so distinct CDR3 sequences, around 9% found once. The sequences come from PBMCs, mostly from graft donor cells, collected 60 days after TCRalphabeta/CD19-depleted stem cell transplant. The receptors derive from a male patient between 2 and 15 years old who had a stem cell transplant for chronic granulomatous disease, so the T cells may come from the graft donor. Both conserved end residues are part of each CDR3. D genes are given only for firm matches. Expanded clones get a size class; other rows say once, few or many, or leave the size out.

j_call	clone_size	d_call	v_call	cdr3_aa	cdr3_nt
TRBJ2-7	many	-	TRBV5-1	CASSLGKTYEQYF	TGCGCCAGCAGCTTGGGGAAAACTTACGAGCAGTACTTC
TRBJ1-1	many	-	TRBV20-1	CSASKDPRFSEAFF	TGCAGTGCTAGTAAGGATCCTAGGTTCTCTGAAGCTTTCTTT
TRBJ2-7	many	TRBD2	TRBV12-3/TRBV12-4	CASSLGTSGIHEQYF	TGTGCCAGCAGTTTAGGCACTAGCGGTATCCACGAGCAGTACTTC
TRBJ2-1	many	-	TRBV9	CASSHYVSSYNEQFF	TGTGCCAGCAGCCATTACGTCAGCTCCTACAATGAGCAGTTCTTC
TRBJ2-5	many	-	TRBV9	CASSPHSRDGETQYF	TGTGCCAGCAGCCCACACAGCAGGGATGGAGAGACCCAGTACTTC
TRBJ2-2	-	-	TRBV2	CASSEGGRNTGELFF	TGTGCCAGCAGTGAGGGCGGCAGGAACACCGGGGAGCTGTTTTTT
TRBJ1-2	many	-	TRBV6-5	CASSQTRTGYTF	TGTGCCAGCAGCCAAACACGGACAGGCTACACCTTC
TRBJ1-1	-	-	TRBV7-2	CASSHYKPRDTEAFF	TGTGCCAGCAGCCACTACAAACCCCGGGACACTGAAGCTTTCTTT
TRBJ2-3	many	TRBD2	TRBV2	CASSEESGRADTQYF	TGTGCCAGCAGTGAAGAGAGCGGGAGGGCAGATACGCAGTATTTT
TRBJ2-7	many	-	TRBV6-5	CASSYGGILYEQYF	TGTGCCAGCAGTTACGGGGGCATACTCTACGAGCAGTACTTC
TRBJ2-6	many	-	TRBV5-6	CASNRLASGANVLTF	TGTGCCAGCAACCGTTTGGCGTCTGGGGCCAACGTCCTGACTTTC
TRBJ2-1	many	-	TRBV27	CASSLRPDSRPYNEQFF	TGTGCCAGCAGTTTACGCCCGGATTCGCGCCCCTACAATGAGCAGTTCTTC
TRBJ2-3	many	-	TRBV29-1	CSVGGPTTRASTDTQYF	TGCAGCGTTGGAGGGCCTACCACGAGAGCTAGCACAGATACGCAGTATTTT
TRBJ2-2	few	-	TRBV20-1	CSASLNLNTGELFF	TGCAGTGCTAGCCTCAACCTGAACACCGGGGAGCTGTTTTTT
TRBJ2-7	many	-	TRBV4-3	CASSQDPFPRYEQYF	TGCGCCAGCAGCCAAGATCCCTTTCCGAGGTACGAGCAGTACTTC
TRBJ2-5	-	TRBD1	TRBV2	CAAPTRGRGSETQYF	TGTGCCGCCCCGACCCGAGGCAGGGGGTCAGAGACCCAGTACTTC
TRBJ2-1	many	TRBD2	TRBV18	CASSPSGGRSEQFF	TGTGCCAGCTCTCCTAGCGGGGGAAGGAGTGAGCAGTTCTTC
TRBJ2-1	many	TRBD2	TRBV20-1	CSALSGREWNEQFF	TGCAGTGCCCTTAGCGGGAGAGAGTGGAATGAGCAGTTCTTC
TRBJ2-2	many	-	TRBV6-4	CASSPRESGELFF	TGTGCCAGCAGTCCTCGGGAGTCCGGGGAGCTGTTTTTT
TRBJ1-6	-	TRBD1	TRBV28	CASSLRDRSNSPLHF	TGTGCCAGCAGTTTGAGGGACAGGAGTAATTCACCCCTCCACTTT
TRBJ2-5	many	TRBD1	TRBV5-1	CASSLAGTGETQYF	TGCGCCAGCAGCTTGGCCGGGACAGGGGAGACCCAGTACTTC
TRBJ2-3	-	-	TRBV7-9	CASSPTKVTDTQYF	TGTGCCAGCAGCCCAACAAAAGTCACAGATACGCAGTATTTT
TRBJ2-7	many	TRBD1	TRBV5-1	CASSPRWGQTYEQYF	TGCGCCAGCAGCCCCCGATGGGGACAGACATACGAGCAGTACTTC
TRBJ2-1	-	TRBD2	TRBV3-1	CASSLRGLAGGPNNEQFF	TGTGCCAGCAGCCTTAGAGGGTTAGCGGGAGGGCCTAACAATGAGCAGTTCTTC
TRBJ2-7	-	TRBD1	TRBV11-2	CASSQGQGTDEQYF	TGTGCCAGCAGCCAGGGACAGGGCACCGACGAGCAGTACTTC
TRBJ2-5	many	-	TRBV7-9	CASSLWGPYQETQYF	TGTGCCAGCAGCTTATGGGGCCCGTACCAAGAGACCCAGTACTTC
TRBJ2-1	many	TRBD1	TRBV9	CASSVTGGYNEQFF	TGTGCCAGCAGCGTTACAGGGGGGTACAATGAGCAGTTCTTC
TRBJ2-1	many	-	TRBV12-3/TRBV12-4	CASSFSRGSEQFF	TGTGCCAGCAGTTTTAGTAGGGGGAGTGAGCAGTTCTTC
TRBJ1-2	-	-	TRBV4-3	CASSQTEGYGYTF	TGCGCCAGCAGCCAAACTGAGGGCTATGGCTACACCTTC
TRBJ1-1	many	TRBD1	TRBV20-1	CSAGGQGDTEAFF	TGCAGTGCTGGGGGACAGGGAGACACTGAAGCTTTCTTT
TRBJ2-1	many	-	TRBV11-2	CASSKGLVASYNEQFF	TGTGCCAGCAGCAAGGGGCTAGTCGCTTCCTACAATGAGCAGTTCTTC
TRBJ2-3	-	TRBD2	TRBV6-2/TRBV6-3	CASKSGDRTDTQYF	TGTGCCAGCAAAAGCGGGGACCGCACAGATACGCAGTATTTT
TRBJ2-3	few	-	TRBV27	CASSPSPSNTQYF	TGTGCCAGCAGTCCGTCGCCGTCCAATACGCAGTATTTT
TRBJ2-2	many	-	TRBV27	CASRTQGTGELF	TGTGCCAGCAGGACCCAGGGTACCGGGGAGCTGTTT
TRBJ2-3	-	TRBD2	TRBV6-5	CASSYSLRGRADTQYF	TGTGCCAGCAGTTACTCGCTTCGAGGGAGGGCAGATACGCAGTATTTT
TRBJ2-2	many	-	TRBV20-1	CSARDLTEQTNTGELFF	TGCAGTGCTAGAGATCTTACGGAACAGACTAACACCGGGGAGCTGTTTTTT
TRBJ2-4	-	-	TRBV7-9	CASSRGTGNIQYF	TGTGCCAGCAGCCGCGGGACGGGGAACATTCAGTACTTC
TRBJ2-5	many	-	TRBV28	CASSLWVGGKGETQYF	TGTGCCAGCAGTTTATGGGTAGGGGGGAAGGGGGAGACCCAGTACTTC
TRBJ2-5	many	-	TRBV20-1	CSASFRGPETQYF	TGCAGTGCTAGTTTTCGGGGTCCGGAGACCCAGTACTTC
TRBJ2-1	many	TRBD1	TRBV9	CASSVSMRDREHEQFF	TGTGCCAGCAGCGTCTCAATGCGGGACAGGGAACATGAGCAGTTCTTC
TRBJ2-1	many	TRBD1	TRBV5-1	CASSDRGRQFF	TGCGCCAGCAGCGACAGGGGTAGGCAGTTCTTC
TRBJ2-6	-	TRBD1	TRBV12-3/TRBV12-4	CASSSGGFISGANVLTF	TGTGCCAGCAGTTCAGGGGGCTTCATCTCTGGGGCCAACGTCCTGACTTTC
TRBJ2-7	large	TRBD2	TRBV2	CASSGPAGVLYEQYF	TGTGCCAGCAGTGGCCCAGCGGGAGTTTTGTACGAGCAGTACTTC
TRBJ2-4	many	-	TRBV20-1	CSAGLGLHKNIQYF	TGCAGTGCTGGGCTGGGCCTCCACAAAAACATTCAGTACTTC
TRBJ1-2	many	-	TRBV20-1	CSAREADRYGYTF	TGCAGTGCTAGAGAAGCGGACCGCTATGGCTACACCTTC